These T cell receptor beta chains were read from a single sample in a study of T cell changes during pregnancy in multiple sclerosis. Measured with immunoSEQ multiplex PCR; TCRdb has only the in-frame clones, and not every one. This table holds around 41,000 clones, about 91% found once. Sequenced here: CD4+ T cells from peripheral blood mononuclear cells, sampled in the third trimester of pregnancy. The receptors originated from a female donor in good health, enrolled as a control in a pregnancy study. Both conserved end residues are part of each CDR3. A D gene is named only where the DNA matches it firmly.

d_gene	v_gene	j_gene	CDR3aa
NA	TRBV11-2	TRBJ2-7	CASSLNGLGTYEQYF
NA	TRBV7-9	TRBJ1-1	CASSLGRRDSDTEAFF
NA	TRBV11-2	TRBJ1-2	CASSPGRTPGYGYTF
TRBD1	TRBV6-6	TRBJ1-5	CASSPGQGNQPQHF
TRBD2	TRBV7-2	TRBJ2-1	CASSLGGGTYNEQFF
NA	TRBV11-2	TRBJ2-1	CASSRDSYNEQFF
NA	TRBV14	TRBJ2-7	CASSLRLAASYEQYF
TRBD1	TRBV2	TRBJ2-7	CASSVGDRGLEQYF
NA	TRBV6-1	TRBJ2-3	CASSGSTWRTDTQYF
TRBD1	TRBV6-6	NA	CASSRDSLYEQYF
NA	TRBV15	TRBJ1-5	CATSREHNQPQHF
TRBD2	TRBV7-2	TRBJ2-1	CASSFGSGGYNEQFF
NA	TRBV12-2	TRBJ2-1	CASAPGSGRGCYNEQFF
NA	TRBV28	TRBJ2-3	CASSRSRAGSTDTQYF
TRBD1	TRBV7-8	TRBJ2-5	CASSRTWTGGQETQYF
NA	TRBV2	TRBJ2-7	CASSQELTYEQYF
NA	TRBV6-5	TRBJ1-2	CASSSGTTVRGPYTF
NA	TRBV6-4	TRBJ1-5	CASSEGPGQPQHF
NA	TRBV6-5	TRBJ1-6	CASSTQGQSPLHF
NA	TRBV5-1	TRBJ2-7	CASSPGHNYEQYF
NA	TRBV5-1	TRBJ2-5	CASSLFAGASVGYQETQYF